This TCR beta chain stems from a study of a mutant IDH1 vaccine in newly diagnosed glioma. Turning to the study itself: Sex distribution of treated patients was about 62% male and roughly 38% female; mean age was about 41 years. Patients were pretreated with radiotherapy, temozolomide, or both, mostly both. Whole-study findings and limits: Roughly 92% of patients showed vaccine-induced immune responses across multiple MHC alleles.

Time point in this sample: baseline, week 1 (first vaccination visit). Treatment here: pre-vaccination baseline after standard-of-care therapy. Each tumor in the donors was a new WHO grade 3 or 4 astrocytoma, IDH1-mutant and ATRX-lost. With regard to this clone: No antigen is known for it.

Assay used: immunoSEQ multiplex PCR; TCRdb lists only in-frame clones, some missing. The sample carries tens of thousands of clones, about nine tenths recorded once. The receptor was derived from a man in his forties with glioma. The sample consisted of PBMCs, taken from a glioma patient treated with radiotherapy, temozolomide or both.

The CDR3 bases are TGCGCCAGCAGCTTGGGTCTAGCGGATTACAATGAGCAGTTCTTC. This gives the protein CASSLGLADYNEQFF. V gene TRBV5-1 combines with J gene TRBJ2-1; 7 nucleotides agree with TRBD2. V lost 0 bases and J lost 4; bases outside the gene matches: 4. CDR3 length: 15 residues. CDR1 SGHRS and CDR2 YFSETQ come from the germline V gene.